This T cell receptor beta chain was identified in a study of T-cell reconstitution after alpha-beta-depleted transplantation in children. Whole-study findings and limits: Fresh T-cell production supplied most of the T-cell counts and diversity seen one year after transplant. The high TCRbeta diversity at day 60 in some patients came from surviving recipient T cells and thymic progenitors. Two months or so post-transplant, alpha-beta T cells reportedly derived from several hundred expanded graft clones.

The CDR3 is made up of 16 amino acids. Germline V gene sequence: CDR1 LNHNV, CDR2 YYDKDF (reference sequence). V lost 0 bases and J 3 bases, leaving 15 bases between the germline ends. TCRbeta library construction was performed incorporating unique molecular identifiers. TCRdb processed the PCR reads anew with MiXCR; each CDR3 protein has one entry. The sample has around 200,000 distinct CDR3 sequences; 7.5% to 9.5% are singletons. This clonotype was seen ten or more times. The antigen is not known. This chain links TRBV15 with TRBJ2-7; D may be TRBD1 (7 bases). This specimen was PBMCs, mostly from graft donor cells, taken 360 days after TCRalphabeta/CD19-depleted stem cell transplant. The sequence was collected from a male patient aged 2 to 10 who had a stem cell transplant for acute myeloid leukemia, so the T cells may come from the graft donor. The CDR3 DNA reads as TGTGCCACCAGCAGAGACTGGAGGGGGCCCAACTACGAGCAGTACTTC. This gives the protein CATSRDWRGPNYEQYF. Filled out from reference TRBV15 and TRBJ2-7, the complete variable domain reads DAMVIQNPRYQVTQFGKPVTLSCSQTLNHNVMYWYQQKSSQAPKLLFHYYDKDFNNEADTPDNFQSRRPNTSFCFLDIRSPGLGDTAMYLCATSRDWRGPNYEQYFGPGTRLTVT.